The 11 T cell receptor beta chains below were found in one sample sequenced in a study of T cells in Graves' hyperthyroidism and ophthalmopathy. Amplification of TCR beta CDR3 regions used RNA as the template. The HTBI primer set was used in a first-round RT-PCR of the TCR CDR3. TCRdb reprocessed the multiplex PCR reads with MiXCR, giving one entry per CDR3 protein. The sample yields about 640,000 distinct CDR3 sequences, less than 25% seen once. The sequenced sample consisted of blood. The receptors shown here come from a man aged 25-40 years with Graves' ophthalmopathy.

The rearrangement uses TRBV20-1 and TRBJ1-4; D not certain. The CDR3 sequence is 14 residues long. Trimming left V 1 base short and J 10 bases short, with 16 bases between. From germline, CDR1 is DFQATT and CDR2 SNEGSKA (reference sequence). The CDR3 sequence: CSARASAGEGKLFF. In nucleotides, the CDR3 is TGCAGTGCTAGAGCTTCGGCCGGGGAGGGAAAACTGTTTTTT.

This clonotype turned up a few times. This chain's CDR3 is CASSSLRNEQFF. The CDR3 DNA reads as TGTGCCAGCAGTTCCCTCAGGAATGAGCAGTTCTTC. The chain uses TRBV28 and TRBJ2-1; D is uncertain. The germline V gene encodes CDR1 MDHEN and CDR2 SYDVKM. The CDR3 runs 12 residues. V shed 4 bases and J shed 7 bases, with 8 bases lying between them.

This clonotype was detected many times. The chain uses TRBV28 and TRBJ2-7, with a tentative D call TRBD2 (5 bases). CDR1 and CDR2 from the germline V gene are MDHEN and SYDVKM. The CDR3 loop spans 15 amino acids. Trimming removed 2 bases at V and 3 bases at J, with 14 bases between. The CDR3 region is CASSLGDPRGYEQYF. The CDR3 nucleotides read TGTGCCAGCAGTTTAGGAGACCCACGGGGCTACGAGCAGTACTTC.

In regard to this clonotype: This may be a read error, as it is one base from a much larger clone. The chain links TRBV2 to TRBJ1-1; D remains ambiguous. CDR1 and CDR2 from the germline V gene are SNHLY and FYNNEI. This CDR3 contains 9 residues. The DNA of the CDR3 is TGTGCCAGCAAAAAGGCGTCTCTCTTT. It encodes CASKKASLF.

With respect to this clonotype: A much larger clone sits a single nucleotide away, making a read error possible. This rearrangement joins TRBV30 to TRBJ1-1; no firm D call. The CDR3 has 13 residues. Deletions cut 0 bases from V and 5 bases from J, with 10 bases between. CDR1 is GTSNPN and CDR2 is SVGIG in the germline V gene (reference sequence). This CDR3 reads CAWSVLWRTEAFF. DNA for the CDR3: TGTGCCTGGAGTGTACTTTGGAGGACTGAAGCTTTCTTT.

This clonotype was found many times. The rearrangement links TRBV20-1 to TRBJ2-7; TRBD1 matches 7 bases. The CDR3 has 12 residues. Trimming cost V 5 bases and J 3 bases; bases outside gene matches: 4. Germline-derived CDR1 and CDR2 are DFQATT and SNEGSKA (reference sequence). CDR3 protein: CSAPQGLYEQYF. DNA of the CDR3: TGCAGTGCTCCACAGGGGCTCTACGAGCAGTACTTC.

This clonotype was seen at least ten times. The chain uses TRBV30 and TRBJ2-3; D is unresolved. Germline CDR1 reads GTSNPN; CDR2 reads SVGIG (reference sequence). The V end was cut by 5 bases, the J end by 5 bases, with 5 bases between. The CDR3 covers 10 residues. CDR3 region: CAWFGDTQYF. The DNA for the CDR3 is TGTGCCTGGTTCGGAGATACGCAGTATTTT.

This clonotype showed up just a few times. The J gene is TRBJ2-7, the V gene TRBV7-2; TRBD2 agrees at 9 bases. CDR1 is SGHTA, CDR2 FQGNSA, per germline. Trimming cost V 6 bases and J 8 bases; bases outside gene matches: 14. The CDR3 sequence is 15 residues long. Here the CDR3 DNA reads TGTGCCAGCAGTCCACTAGCGGGTCTAGGAAGAAAGCAGTACTTC. As protein: CASSPLAGLGRKQYF.

There are many counts of this clonotype. The chain links TRBV30 to TRBJ1-1, with TRBD1 as a possible D gene (5 bases). This CDR3 comprises 12 residues. Per the germline V gene, CDR1 is GTSNPN and CDR2 is SVGIG (reference sequence). V shed 1 base and J shed 7 bases, with 10 bases lying between them. CDR3 protein: CAWSARDSEAFF. The CDR3 DNA follows: TGTGCCTGGAGTGCTCGCGACAGTGAAGCTTTCTTT.

This clonotype was seen ten or more times. V gene TRBV6-1 combines with J gene TRBJ2-7; the match to TRBD1 covers 8 bases. V gave up 6 bases and J gave up 7 bases; unmatched junction bases: 11. Germline CDR1 is MNHNS and CDR2 is SASEGT. The CDR3 loop spans 14 amino acids. CDR3 loop: CASSSQGARGEQYF. Here the CDR3 DNA reads TGTGCCAGCAGCTCTCAGGGGGCCCGGGGGGAGCAGTACTTC.

In its sample, this clonotype was seen once. Because it lacks the conserved phenylalanine or tryptophan at the end, this CDR3 is likely a read error. The gene calls are TRBV5-6 and TRBJ1-3; no definite D call. V lost 5 bases and J lost 2, with 8 bases in between. The CDR3 totals 13 residues. CDR1 is SGHDT and CDR2 is YYEEEE in the germline V gene. DNA of the CDR3: TGTGCCAGCAGGGCGCTGACTGGAAACACCATATATCTT. Amino acids: CASRALTGNTIYL.